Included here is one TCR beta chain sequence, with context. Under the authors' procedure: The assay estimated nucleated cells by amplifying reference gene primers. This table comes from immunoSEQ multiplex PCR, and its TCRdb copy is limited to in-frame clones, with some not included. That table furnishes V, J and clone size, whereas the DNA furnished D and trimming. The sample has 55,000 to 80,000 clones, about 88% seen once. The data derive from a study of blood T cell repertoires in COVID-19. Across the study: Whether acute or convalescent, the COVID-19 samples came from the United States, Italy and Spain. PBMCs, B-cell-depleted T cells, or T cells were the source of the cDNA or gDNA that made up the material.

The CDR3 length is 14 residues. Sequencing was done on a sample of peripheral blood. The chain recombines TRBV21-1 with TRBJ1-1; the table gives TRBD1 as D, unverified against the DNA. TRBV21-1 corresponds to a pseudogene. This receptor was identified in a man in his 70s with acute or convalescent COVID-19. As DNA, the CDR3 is TGTGCCAGCAGCAAAGAACAGGGGCACACTGAAGCTTTCTTT. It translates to CASSKEQGHTEAFF.